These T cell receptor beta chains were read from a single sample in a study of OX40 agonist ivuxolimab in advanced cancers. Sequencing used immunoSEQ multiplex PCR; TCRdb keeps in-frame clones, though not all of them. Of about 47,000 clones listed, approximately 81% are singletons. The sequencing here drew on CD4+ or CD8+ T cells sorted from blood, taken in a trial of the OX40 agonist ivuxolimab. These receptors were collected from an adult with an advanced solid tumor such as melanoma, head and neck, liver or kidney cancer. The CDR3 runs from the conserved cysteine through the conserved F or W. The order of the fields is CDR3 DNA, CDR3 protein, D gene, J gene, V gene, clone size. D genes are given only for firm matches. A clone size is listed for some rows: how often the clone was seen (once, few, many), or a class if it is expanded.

TGTGCCAGCAGCTTAACGGCAGGGACCTTCCACCATGGCTACACCTTC CASSLTAGTFHHGYTF . TRBJ1-2 TRBV7-8 medium-sized
TGTGCCAGCAGCTACGGGACCGGGGAAAAACTGTTTTTT CASSYGTGEKLFF . TRBJ1-4 TRBV7-2 .
TGTGCCAGCAGCTTAGGGGGGGCCGGGGAGCTGTTTTTT CASSLGGAGELFF . TRBJ2-2 TRBV11-3 .
TGCGCCAGCGGATGGACAGGAAGGTTAAGCTCTGGGGCCAACGTCCTGACTTTC CASGWTGRLSSGANVLTF TRBD1 TRBJ2-6 TRBV5-1 .
TGTGCCTGGAGTCTAAGGGCTTTCGAGCAGTACTTC CAWSLRAFEQYF . TRBJ2-7 TRBV30 .
TGTGCCAGCAGCTTACGGACTAGCGGGAGTTACGAGCAGTACTTC CASSLRTSGSYEQYF TRBD2 TRBJ2-7 TRBV7-3 .
TGTGCCAGCAGCCAGGAGGGGGAGGGCTCCTACGAGCAGTACTTC CASSQEGEGSYEQYF . TRBJ2-7 TRBV4-2 .
TGTGCCAGTACCTCAGGGGGCTTCCATGGCTACACCTTC CASTSGGFHGYTF TRBD1 TRBJ1-2 TRBV19 .
TGTGCCAGCAGCCCACAGCTTTCTGGGGCCAACGTCCTGACTTTC CASSPQLSGANVLTF . TRBJ2-6 TRBV14 many
TGTGCCAGCAGTTTGGAGAGCTCCTACGAGCAGTACTTC CASSLESSYEQYF . TRBJ2-7 TRBV28 once
TGTGCCAGCAGCAAAAGACAGGGAAAAACCTACGAGCAGTACTTC CASSKRQGKTYEQYF . TRBJ2-7 TRBV21-1 .
TGTGCCGCGGGACTCCCCTACGAGCAGTACTTC CAAGLPYEQYF . TRBJ2-7 TRBV10-3 .
TGTGCCAGCAGCGCCGGGACAGGAGAACACCGGGGAGCTGTTTTT CASSAGTGEHRGAVF TRBD1 TRBJ2-2 TRBV6-1 once
TGTGCCAGCAGTGCCGGGGGGTCCTCCTACGAGCAGTACTTC CASSAGGSSYEQYF TRBD2 TRBJ2-7 TRBV2 .
TGTGCCAGCAGCTTAGGACTAGCGGCCTACGAGCAGTACTTC CASSLGLAAYEQYF TRBD2 TRBJ2-7 TRBV2 .
TGTGCCAGCAGCCTCAGCCCTGAGGTCTACGAGCAGTACTTC CASSLSPEVYEQYF . TRBJ2-7 TRBV6-1 .
TGTGCCAGCAGCGGAAGGGTGCCAGATACGCAGTATTTT CASSGRVPDTQYF . TRBJ2-3 TRBV14 .
TGCAGCGTTGCGGGGGGTTACGGTGAGCAGTTCTTC CSVAGGYGEQFF TRBD2 TRBJ2-1 TRBV29-1 .
TGTGCCTGGTCCCTAGACAATCAGCCCCAGCATTTT CAWSLDNQPQHF . TRBJ1-5 TRBV30 few
TGTGCCAGCAGCACATACTTACTAGCGGGGGCCCGCGATGAGCAGTTCTTC CASSTYLLAGARDEQFF TRBD2 TRBJ2-1 TRBV7-2 .
TGTGCCATCAGTGAGCAGGGGGCGCGTACTGAAGCTTTCTTT CAISEQGARTEAFF TRBD1 TRBJ1-1 TRBV10-3 .
TGTGCCAGCAGCTTGACGGGGATCAGCCGCAGCTCCTACGAGCAGTACTTC CASSLTGISRSSYEQYF . TRBJ2-7 TRBV5-5 once
TGTGCCAGCAGCTTTGCAGGGTCGACTAATGAAAAACTGTTTTTT CASSFAGSTNEKLFF . TRBJ1-4 TRBV7-8 .
TGCAGCGTTGATACGGGGCTGCCGGGGCCCCAGCATTTT CSVDTGLPGPQHF . TRBJ1-5 TRBV29-1 .